The rows below give T cell receptor beta chains drawn from one sample of a study of beta chain features in type 1 diabetes. The data were produced by immunoSEQ multiplex PCR, yet TCRdb's version contains in-frame clones alone and is incomplete. The sample consists of fewer than 900,000 clones, 15% to 20% of them appearing once. The sample consisted of naive CD4+ T cells from blood. The receptors stem from a woman aged 18 to 35 in good health. The CDR3 runs from the conserved cysteine through the conserved F or W. The D gene is left open where the match is weak. Not all rows give a size; the values are once, few, many and, for expanded clones, a class.

J | D | V | size | DNA | CDR3
TRBJ2-7 | TRBD2 | TRBV18 | few | TGTGCCAGCTCACCCGGACTAGCGGCTCGGTACGAGCAGTACTTC | CASSPGLAARYEQYF
TRBJ2-7 | - | TRBV6-5 | - | TGTGCCGCAACTAGCATCAACTCCTACGAGCAGTACTTC | CAATSINSYEQYF
TRBJ2-5 | TRBD2 | TRBV7-2 | - | TGTGCCAGCAGCTTAGTGGGGAGGGCAGGGTACCAAGAGACCCAGTACTTC | CASSLVGRAGYQETQYF
TRBJ2-2 | TRBD2 | TRBV27 | - | TGTGCCAGCGCCTTTCGGGCTAGCGGGATTGTTAACGGGGAGCTGTTTTTT | CASAFRASGIVNGELFF
TRBJ2-7 | - | TRBV11-2 | - | TGTGCCACCTACAAGGGCCTTCCCGCCCCCTACGAGCAGTACTTC | CATYKGLPAPYEQYF
TRBJ2-7 | - | TRBV20-1 | - | TGCAGTGCCAGTAACGAGCAGTACTTC | CSASNEQYF
TRBJ2-7 | TRBD1 | TRBV7-9 | few | TGTGCCAGCAGGCTACAGGGGGCCTACGAGCAGTACTTC | CASRLQGAYEQYF
TRBJ2-7 | - | TRBV28 | - | TGTGCCAGCAGCGACGGATCAGGCTACTACGAGCAGTACTTC | CASSDGSGYYEQYF
TRBJ2-1 | - | TRBV11-2 | few | TGTGCCAGCAGCTTATTCGACCGGGGGTCCTACAATGAGCAGTTCTTC | CASSLFDRGSYNEQFF
TRBJ1-1 | - | TRBV5-4 | - | TGTGCCAGCAGCTCACCCACGCGGACTGAAGCTTTCTTT | CASSSPTRTEAFF
TRBJ1-4 | - | TRBV28 | - | TGTGCCAGCACTCGTGGGGGAGTCGCTAATGAAAAACTGTTTTTT | CASTRGGVANEKLFF
TRBJ2-3 | - | TRBV10-3 | few | TGTGCCAGTAGCGTGGGAGCGAGCCCGCAGTATTTT | CASSVGASPQYF
TRBJ2-2 | TRBD2 | TRBV9 | - | TGTGCCAGCAGCGTTACCGGCGGGAGCGGCACCGGGGAGCTGTTTTTT | CASSVTGGSGTGELFF
TRBJ2-1 | TRBD2 | TRBV9 | - | TGTGCCACCTCACGGGAGGCAAAAAACAATGAGCAGTTCTTC | CATSREAKNNEQFF
TRBJ2-7 | TRBD1 | TRBV28 | - | TGTGCCAGCAGTCCGGAGACAGGGGTATCCTACGAGCAGTACTTC | CASSPETGVSYEQYF
TRBJ2-5 | TRBD2 | TRBV27 | few | TGTGCCAGCAGTCCGTCCGGGGCGGGACTAGCGAGACAAGAGACCCAGTACTTC | CASSPSGAGLARQETQYF
TRBJ1-5 | - | TRBV2 | - | TGTGCCAGCAGTCCCCAGGGGAGCAATCAGCCCCAGCATTTT | CASSPQGSNQPQHF
TRBJ2-3 | TRBD1 | TRBV7-2 | - | TGTGCCAGCAGCATGACAGGGTACGATACGCAGTATTTT | CASSMTGYDTQYF
TRBJ2-7 | - | TRBV7-2 | few | TGTGCCAGCAGCGCCGCCGTAGGGTACGAGCAGTACTTC | CASSAAVGYEQYF
TRBJ2-2 | - | TRBV6-5 | few | TGTGCCAGCAGCACAGTGAACACCGGGGAGCTGTTTTTT | CASSTVNTGELFF
TRBJ2-1 | - | TRBV6-1 | few | TGTGCCAGCAGTGAAGTTGTGAGCTCCTACAATGAGCAGTTCTTC | CASSEVVSSYNEQFF
TRBJ2-3 | - | TRBV15 | few | TGTGCCACCAGCAGAGATAATCCCGGACGCACAGATACGCAGTATTTT | CATSRDNPGRTDTQYF
TRBJ2-7 | - | TRBV28 | - | TGTGCCAGCAGTTTACCGTACTCAAGAGGGAACTTC | CASSLPYSRGNF
TRBJ2-7 | - | TRBV28 | once | TGTGCCAGCAGTTTTCCCAGGGCAGGATCCCGAACCAGGGCTTTAGGGCAGTACTTC | CASSFPRAGSRTRALGQYF
TRBJ1-4 | - | TRBV2 | once | TGTGCCAGCACCATGGGGGGGAGGCAGAGGGAAAAACTGTTTTTT | CASTMGGRQREKLFF
TRBJ2-6 | - | TRBV4-3 | few | TGCGCCAGCAGCCAAGGAACCAGGGTTAAGGCCCGTCGGAGGGGGGCCAACGTCCTGACTTTC | CASSQGTRVKARRRGANVLTF
TRBJ2-7 | TRBD1 | TRBV7-2 | few | TGTGCCAGCACCGCGGACAGGTTGGTCAACGAGCAGTACTTC | CASTADRLVNEQYF
TRBJ2-1 | TRBD2 | TRBV5-4 | few | TGTGCCAGCAGCGCCACTAGCGGGAGCTACAATGAGCAGTTCTTC | CASSATSGSYNEQFF
TRBJ2-7 | TRBD2 | TRBV6-1 | - | TGTGCCAGCAGTGAAAGTCTTGGGACTAGCGGTTACGAGCAGTACTTC | CASSESLGTSGYEQYF
TRBJ1-5 | TRBD1 | TRBV23-1 | few | TGCGCCAGCAGTCCCCTCCGGGACAGGGGGGGTCAGCCCCAGCATTTT | CASSPLRDRGGQPQHF
TRBJ2-3 | - | TRBV10-3 | - | TGTGCCATCAGGGAGGGGGGCACAGATACGCAGTATTTT | CAIREGGTDTQYF
TRBJ1-3 | - | TRBV7-9 | - | TGTGCCAGCAGCTTAGGGGGAGGGAACTCTGGAAACACCATATATTTT | CASSLGGGNSGNTIYF
TRBJ1-4 | - | TRBV15 | - | TGTGCCACCACTCGGGGGGTAAATGAAAAACTGTTTTTT | CATTRGVNEKLFF
TRBJ2-3 | - | TRBV7-2 | few | TGTGCCAGCAGCCCAGGACGAAGCACAGATACGCAGTATTTT | CASSPGRSTDTQYF
TRBJ2-5 | - | TRBV11-2 | few | TGTGCCAGCAAACCCGGGCTAGCGAGTGGGGAGACCCAGTACTTC | CASKPGLASGETQYF
TRBJ2-3 | - | TRBV5-6 | few | TGTGCCAGCAGCTTGTGGCAAGATACGCAGTATTTT | CASSLWQDTQYF
TRBJ2-1 | TRBD2 | TRBV11-3 | - | TGTGCCAGCAGCCTGGGGACTAGCGGGAGTTACTCCTACAATGAGCAGTTCTTC | CASSLGTSGSYSYNEQFF
TRBJ2-1 | TRBD2 | TRBV9 | few | TGTGCCAGCAGCGTAGGAGTTAGCGGGAGGAGTACGTTCTTC | CASSVGVSGRSTFF
TRBJ1-2 | TRBD1 | TRBV18 | - | TGTGCCAGCTCACCACCGGGACAGTTGGACACTTATGGCTACACCTTC | CASSPPGQLDTYGYTF
TRBJ2-7 | TRBD1 | TRBV18 | - | TGTGCCAGCTCGTCCGGGACAGCCTACGAGCAGTACTTC | CASSSGTAYEQYF
TRBJ2-3 | - | TRBV7-2 | few | TGTGCCAGCAGCTCTGACGGGATTCGATATGCAGATACGCAGTATTTT | CASSSDGIRYADTQYF
TRBJ2-1 | TRBD1 | TRBV5-4 | few | TGTGCCAGCAGCGAGGGACAGGGGGCTTACAATGAGCAGTTCTTC | CASSEGQGAYNEQFF
TRBJ2-1 | - | TRBV18 | - | TGTGCCAGCTCACCACCGGGGGGCGGTTCCTACAATGAGCAGTTCTTC | CASSPPGGGSYNEQFF
TRBJ2-7 | TRBD2 | TRBV27 | few | TGTGCCAGCAGCAGGGGGACTAGCGGGACCGAGCAGTACTTC | CASSRGTSGTEQYF
TRBJ2-7 | - | TRBV14 | - | TGTGCCAGCAGCCCAAAGAATAGCTACAACGAGCAGTACTTC | CASSPKNSYNEQYF
TRBJ2-2 | - | TRBV7-8 | - | TGTGCCAGCAGCCGGCGGGAGAACACCGGGGAGCTGTTTTTT | CASSRRENTGELFF
TRBJ1-1 | - | TRBV6-6 | - | TGTGCCAGCACCAGACAGGTCTCTGAAGCTTTCTTT | CASTRQVSEAFF
TRBJ2-2 | TRBD2 | TRBV5-1 | - | TGCGCCAGCAGGGTAGCGGGATCGAACACCGGGGAGCTGTTTTTT | CASRVAGSNTGELFF
TRBJ1-1 | - | TRBV7-9 | few | TGTGCCAGCAGCTTAGGTGCAGGGAACACTGAAGCTTTCTTT | CASSLGAGNTEAFF
TRBJ1-5 | - | TRBV28 | few | TGTGCCAGCAGTTTGGGAGACAGGAGCAATCAGCCCCAGCATTTT | CASSLGDRSNQPQHF
TRBJ2-3 | - | TRBV18 | - | TGTGCCAGCTCACCACTCCAAAGGGGGTTCACAGATACGCAGTATTTT | CASSPLQRGFTDTQYF
TRBJ2-2 | TRBD2 | TRBV9 | few | TGTGCCAGCAGAGAAACTAGCGGGGCGAACACCGGGGAGCTGTTTTTT | CASRETSGANTGELFF
TRBJ2-7 | - | TRBV6-1 | - | TGTGCCAGCAGACAGGGCTTAGAGTACTACGAGCAGTACTTC | CASRQGLEYYEQYF
TRBJ1-4 | - | TRBV28 | few | TGTGCCAGCAGTTTGGACAGTAATGAAAAACTGTTTTTT | CASSLDSNEKLFF
TRBJ1-5 | - | TRBV2 | - | TGTGCCAGCAGTTCGGGGGGTTGGGGCAATCAGCCCCAGCATTTT | CASSSGGWGNQPQHF
TRBJ2-2 | - | TRBV5-4 | few | TGTGCCAGCAGCAGAGGAAACACCGGGGAGCTGTTTTTT | CASSRGNTGELFF
TRBJ2-3 | TRBD1 | TRBV29-1 | few | TGCAGCGTCCGTAGACAGGGGGCATTTGATACGCAGTATTTT | CSVRRQGAFDTQYF
TRBJ2-1 | - | TRBV7-2 | - | TGTGCCAGCAGAAAAACCGTCGAACCCGCCTCCCGAGAGCAGTTCTTC | CASRKTVEPASREQFF
TRBJ1-2 | - | TRBV7-2 | - | TGTGCCAGCAGCCAAGGGCGGGGAAACGCGTATGGCTACACCTTC | CASSQGRGNAYGYTF
TRBJ2-7 | - | TRBV27 | - | TGTGCCAGCAGTTCACATCACCGGCCCACCTACGAGCAGTACTTC | CASSSHHRPTYEQYF